The T cell receptor beta chain under discussion was sequenced for a study of blood T cell dynamics during melanoma immunotherapy. Each bulk PBMC sample had approximately 400 ng DNA loaded. Method: immunoSEQ multiplex PCR; TCRdb's copy keeps in-frame clones and lacks some. The sample has roughly 17,000 clones, about 80% seen once. Time point noted: pre-treatment baseline. Sampling occurred pretreatment (T0) and at week 3 (W3), after cycle one of checkpoint blockade. Response was assessed by RECIST 1.1 at 12 weeks, except a couple of rapid progressors. Patients with prior systemic cancer treatment, concomitant immunosuppressants, or other active malignancies were excluded. Germline V CDR1 and CDR2: MGHRA, YSYEKL. V shed 2 bases and J 5 bases; nucleotides not matched to a gene: 8. CDR3 length: 16 residues.

The source of this sequence is a human donor with melanoma. This sequence joins TRBV4-1 and TRBJ2-5, with 10 bases fitting TRBD2. Specimen: blood, collected from a patient treated with checkpoint blockade. The CDR3 reads CASSQQSGRALETQYF. CDR3 nucleotides: TGCGCCAGCAGCCAACAGAGCGGGAGGGCCTTGGAGACCCAGTACTTC.